The 3 T cell receptor beta chains reported below all come from one sample, sequenced in a study of blood T cell repertoires in COVID-19. The protocol was immunoSEQ multiplex PCR, while the TCRdb copy is restricted to in-frame clones and leaves out a portion. The table shows 75,000 to 90,000 clones, with about 78% occurring only once. Sequenced: peripheral blood. Every receptor here comes from a man aged 55 to 70 with COVID-19, enrolled during active disease.

This clone has ten or more counts. V gene TRBV4-2 combines with J gene TRBJ1-3; D possibly corresponds to TRBD1 (5 bases). V lost 4 bases to trimming and J lost 7 bases, with 11 bases between them. This CDR3 region has 13 residues. Germline values: CDR1 LGHNA, CDR2 YNFKEQ. The CDR3 region is CASSPRQTNTIYF. CDR3 coding DNA: TGTGCCAGCAGCCCGCGACAGACGAACACCATATATTTT.

This chain connects TRBV24-1 to TRBJ2-3; 11 bases line up with TRBD1. Germline CDR1 KGHDR, CDR2 SFDVKD. The CDR3 is made up of 16 amino acids. V gave up 4 bases and J gave up 3 bases; unmatched junction bases: 5. CDR3 DNA: TGTGCCACCAGTGAGTCGGGACAGGGGGTGACAGATACGCAGTATTTT. Translated: CATSESGQGVTDTQYF.

V is TRBV7-9 and J is TRBJ2-5; a possible D gene is TRBD1 (5 bases). CDR1 is SEHNR and CDR2 is FQNEAQ in the germline V gene (reference sequence). The V and J ends lost 7 bases and 4 bases respectively, with 16 bases between them. The CDR3 is 14 amino acids. The CDR3 reads CASTLVSRAETQYF. CDR3 DNA sequence: TGTGCCAGCACCCTCGTGTCCAGGGCAGAGACCCAGTACTTC.